These 19 T cell receptor beta chains were sequenced from one sample in a study of tumor-infiltrating lymphocytes in primary liver carcinoma. TCR beta cDNA was reverse-transcribed from about 500 ng of total RNA. The reaction used a constant-region primer and ProtoScript II reverse transcriptase. ARM-PCR, slightly modified, supplied the TCR beta libraries through three nested multiplex PCR rounds. Each of the first two PCR rounds ran roughly 9 cycles with TRBV1-TRBV30 forward and C-beta reverse primers. TCRdb reanalysed the multiplex PCR reads using MiXCR and keeps one entry per CDR3 protein. Of about 300,000 distinct CDR3 sequences in the sample, about 62% were seen once. The researchers obtained blood RNA from unsorted whole blood and also extracted germline DNA. Input material: peripheral blood. Receptors originate from a middle-aged man with primary liver carcinoma and hepatitis B virus infection.

The chain uses TRBV7-3 and TRBJ2-3; the match to TRBD1 covers 7 bases. The CDR3 runs 17 residues. The V gene end was trimmed by 2 bases and the J gene end by 7 bases; junction bases not matched to a gene: 15. Germline-derived CDR1 and CDR2 are SGHTA and FQGTGA. Here the CDR3 DNA reads TGTGCCAGCAGCTTAGGGCAGAGGGACAGAGCTTTGTATACGCAGTATTTT. Residues: CASSLGQRDRALYTQYF.

The chain links TRBV28 to TRBJ2-3, with D maybe TRBD1 (6 bases). Trimming shortened V by 4 bases and J by 6 bases, and 20 bases separated the two germline ends. There are 16 residues in the CDR3. Germline CDR1 is MDHEN and CDR2 is SYDVKM. This chain's CDR3 is CASSSSSSGQGDTQYF. CDR3 nucleotide sequence: TGTGCCAGCAGTTCCTCTTCGTCAGGCCAGGGGGATACGCAGTATTTT.

Of note for this clonotype: Given a much more abundant clone one base away, this may be a read error. The gene calls are TRBV29-1 and TRBJ2-1; D perhaps matches TRBD1 (5 bases). The CDR3 consists of 11 residues. The germline gives CDR1 SQVTM, CDR2 ANQGSEA. With 3 bases removed from V and 13 bases from J, the gap between germline ends came to 13 bases. CDR3 sequence: CSVDREEAQFF. In nucleotides, the CDR3 is TGCAGCGTTGACAGGGAAGAAGCCCAGTTCTTC.

In the case of this clonotype: This may arise from a read error, as a much more abundant clone is one base away. CDR3 nucleotides: TGCGCCAACAGCCCTGGACTAGCGCGCCTTGGGGGCGGGGAGCTGTTTTTT. It yields the protein CANSPGLARLGGGELFF. The chain couples TRBV5-1 to TRBJ2-2, with TRBD2 matching over 9 bases. This CDR3 comprises 17 residues. Germline lookup yields CDR1 SGHRS and CDR2 YFSETQ. The full variable domain, rest sourced from reference TRBV5-1 and TRBJ2-2, is KAGVTQTPRYLIKTRGQQVTLSCSPISGHRSVSWYQQTPGQGLQFLFEYFSETQRNKGNFPGRFSGRQFSNSRSEMNVSTLELGDSALYLCANSPGLARLGGGELFFGEGSRLTVL.

To note about this clonotype: Relative to the germline gene, one junction end is altered; a read error may explain this. J is TRBJ2-3 and V is TRBV4-1, with 7 bases identical to TRBD2. The CDR3 is 16 residues long. CDR1 is MGHRA and CDR2 is YSYEKL in the germline V gene. CDR3 nucleotides: TGCGTCAGCAGCCAAGATGGCGGGAGCATAACAGATACGCAGTATTTT. This codes for CVSSQDGGSITDTQYF.

In DNA form, the CDR3 reads TGTGCCATCAGACCCGTGACTAAGAACACCGGGGAGCTGTTTTTT. Its translation: CAIRPVTKNTGELFF. The chain has TRBV10-3 and TRBJ2-2, with D maybe TRBD2 (5 bases). Germline CDR1 is ENHRY and CDR2 is SYGVKD. The CDR3 is 15 residues long. V gave up 6 bases and J gave up 1 base, with 12 bases separating them.

This clonotype has at least ten counts. This rearrangement joins TRBV6-1 to TRBJ1-5, with 8 bases lining up with TRBD1. Germline V lookup: CDR1 MNHNS, CDR2 SASEGT. Trimming took 6 bases from V and 7 from J; bases not matched to a gene: 11. This CDR3 region has 15 residues. CDR3 sequence reads: CASRLGQVMGQPQHF. The CDR3 DNA is TGTGCCAGCAGACTGGGACAGGTAATGGGGCAGCCCCAGCATTTT.

About this clonotype itself: The conserved final phenylalanine or tryptophan is absent from the CDR3, which likely points to a read error. The chain employs TRBV4-3 and TRBJ2-1, with 7 bases lining up with TRBD2. The CDR3 totals 17 residues. Per germline, CDR1 LGHNA and CDR2 YSLEER. The CDR3 here is CASSQAFPSGSYDEQFS. As DNA, the CDR3 is TGCGCCAGCAGCCAAGCCTTCCCTAGCGGATCCTACGATGAGCAGTTCTCC.

Remarks on this clonotype: Since a much larger clone is just one base distant, this may be a read error. The J gene is TRBJ2-5, the V gene TRBV29-1, with D perhaps TRBD1 or TRBD2 (5 bases each). Per germline, CDR1 SQVTM and CDR2 ANQGSEA. V was clipped by 5 bases and J by 5 bases, with 21 bases between them. This CDR3 comprises 15 residues. The CDR3 sequence: CSVKVSRGVGETQYF. The CDR3 bases are TGCAGCGTTAAAGTCTCAAGGGGAGTGGGGGAGACCCAGTACTTC.

Note on this clonotype: One base away lies a much larger clone, so this may be a sequencing read error. The CDR3 ends on some other residue instead of the conserved phenylalanine or tryptophan, so this is likely a read error. The V gene is TRBV6-1, the J gene TRBJ1-6, with 7 positions matching TRBD1. V was pared by 4 bases and J by 4 bases, with 1 base of the junction left unmatched. The CDR3 has 14 amino acids. The V gene's germline CDR1 is MNHNS and CDR2 SASEGT. CDR3 region: CASSGQGYNSPLHV. The CDR3 nucleotides are TGTGCCAGCAGTGGACAGGGTTATAATTCACCCCTCCACGTT.

Notes on this clonotype: At one boundary the junction diverges from the germline segment, which might be a read error. V usage is TRBV4-2 and J usage is TRBJ1-2; D uncertain. The germline V gene has CDR1 LGHNA and CDR2 YNFKEQ. This CDR3 has 15 residues. The CDR3 DNA is TGTGCCAGCAACCAAGATCGTCAAGGGAATTATGGCTACACCTTC. This codes for CASNQDRQGNYGYTF.

In the case of this clonotype: Sequence at one end of the junction differs from germline and may be a read error. The chain's CDR3 is CVSSLSDRGGNEQFF. CDR3 coding DNA: TGTGTCAGCAGCCTGTCGGACAGGGGTGGTAATGAGCAGTTCTTC. The chain combines TRBV11-3 with TRBJ2-1, with 9 bases fitting TRBD1. The germline V gene has CDR1 SGHNT and CDR2 YENEEA. The CDR3 runs 15 residues. Combining the CDR3 with reference TRBV11-3 and TRBJ2-1 gives the whole variable domain EAGVVQSPRYKIIEKKQPVAFWCNPISGHNTLYWYLQNLGQGPELLIRYENEEAVDDSQLPKDRFSAERLKGVDSTLKIQPAELGDSAVYLCVSSLSDRGGNEQFFGPGTRLTVL.

V usage is TRBV7-9 and J usage is TRBJ2-7; tentatively, D is TRBD2 (6 bases). CDR3 length: 13 amino acids. CDR1 and CDR2 from the germline V gene are SEHNR and FQNEAQ (reference sequence). V was cut by 5 bases and J by 0 bases, with 8 bases left in between. The CDR3 coding sequence is TGTGCCAGCAGCGGCGGGGCCTCCTACGAGCAGTACTTC. Translating it yields CASSGGASYEQYF.

In regard to this clonotype: A read error may account for a junction end that differs from germline. The V and J genes are TRBV11-2 and TRBJ2-1; 7 bases match TRBD2. The V gene's germline CDR1 is SGHAT and CDR2 FQNNGV. This CDR3 is 14 amino acids long. CDR3 bases: TGTGCCAGCAGCTTATGGGAGGGCCGAGATGGGCAGTTCTTT. Residues: CASSLWEGRDGQFF.

To note about this clonotype: No conserved phenylalanine or tryptophan is present at the end of the CDR3, so a read error is the likely explanation. The V call is TRBV11-2, the J call TRBJ2-3, with 7 bases fitting TRBD2. V shed 1 base, J shed 2 bases, and the junction held 12 bases outside the gene matches. Germline V CDR1 and CDR2: SGHAT, FQNNGV. This CDR3 has 18 residues. The CDR3 reads CASSLASGLAAITDTQYS. The CDR3 bases are TGTGCCAGCAGCTTAGCATCAGGGCTAGCGGCTATCACAGATACGCAGTATTCT.

On this clonotype itself: This clone may be a read error of a much larger clone one base away. The genes are TRBV6-5 and TRBJ2-7, with 8 bases fitting TRBD1. With V trimmed by 5 bases and J by 2 bases, 5 bases remained unmatched. CDR1 and CDR2 (germline): MNHEY, SVGAGI. The CDR3 totals 14 residues. The CDR3 loop is CASSRGTGAYEQYF. CDR3 in DNA: TGTGCCAGCAGTCGAGGGACAGGCGCCTACGAGCAGTACTTC.

The chain uses TRBV7-9 and TRBJ2-3, with D possibly matching TRBD2 (5 bases). Germline values: CDR1 SEHNR, CDR2 FQNEAQ (reference sequence). The CDR3 length is 15 residues. Trimming stripped 7 bases from V and 2 bases from J, with 16 bases between. The CDR3 DNA follows: TGTGCCAGCACCTTTCGATCCGGGGACACAGATACGCAGTATTTT. It encodes CASTFRSGDTDTQYF.

This clonotype came up many times. V usage is TRBV6-1 and J usage is TRBJ2-7; D not certain. Looked up from germline, CDR1 is MNHNS and CDR2 is SASEGT. CDR3 length: 15 residues. V gave up 4 bases and J gave up 0 bases, with 13 bases separating them. The CDR3 DNA sequence: TGTGCCAGCAGTGTTTTCCGCCCGGGCTCCTACGAGCAGTACTTC. Translation: CASSVFRPGSYEQYF.

As concerns this clonotype: With a much larger clone just one base away, this may be a read error. This chain links TRBV11-2 with TRBJ1-5; D is undetermined. The length of the CDR3 is 13 residues. V shed 2 bases and J shed 6 bases, with 8 bases lying between them. The V gene's germline CDR1 is SGHAT and CDR2 FQNNGV. The CDR3 DNA reads TGTGCCAGCAGCTTAACTCTAATTCAGCCCCAGCATTTT. This translates into CASSLTLIQPQHF.